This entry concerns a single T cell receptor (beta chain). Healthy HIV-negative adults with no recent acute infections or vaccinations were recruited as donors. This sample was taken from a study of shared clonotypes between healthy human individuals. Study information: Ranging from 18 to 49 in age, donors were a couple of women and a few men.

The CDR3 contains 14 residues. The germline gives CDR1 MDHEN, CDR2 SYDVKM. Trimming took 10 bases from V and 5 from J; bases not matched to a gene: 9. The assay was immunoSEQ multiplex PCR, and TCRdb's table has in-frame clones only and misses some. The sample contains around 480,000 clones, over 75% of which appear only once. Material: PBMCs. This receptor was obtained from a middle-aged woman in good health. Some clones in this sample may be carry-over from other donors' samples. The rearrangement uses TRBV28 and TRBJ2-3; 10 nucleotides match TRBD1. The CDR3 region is CATNVGTGEDTQYF. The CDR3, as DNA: TGTGCCACCAACGTCGGGACAGGGGAAGATACGCAGTATTTT.